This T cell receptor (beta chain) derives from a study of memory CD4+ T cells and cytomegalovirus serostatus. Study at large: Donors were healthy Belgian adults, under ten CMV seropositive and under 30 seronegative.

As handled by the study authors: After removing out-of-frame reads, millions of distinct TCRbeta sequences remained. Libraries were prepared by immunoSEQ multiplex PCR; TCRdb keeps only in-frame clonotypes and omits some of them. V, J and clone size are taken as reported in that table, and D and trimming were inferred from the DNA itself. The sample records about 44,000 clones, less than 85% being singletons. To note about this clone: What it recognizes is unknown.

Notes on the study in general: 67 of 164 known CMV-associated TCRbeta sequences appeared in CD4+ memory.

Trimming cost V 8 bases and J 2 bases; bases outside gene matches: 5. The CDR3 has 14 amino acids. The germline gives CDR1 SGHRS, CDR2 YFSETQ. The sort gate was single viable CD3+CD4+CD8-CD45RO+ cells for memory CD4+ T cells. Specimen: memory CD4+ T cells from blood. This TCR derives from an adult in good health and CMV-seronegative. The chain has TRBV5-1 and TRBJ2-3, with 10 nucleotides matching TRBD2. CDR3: CASTLAGFTDTQYF. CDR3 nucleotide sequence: TGCGCCAGTACACTAGCGGGGTTCACAGATACGCAGTATTTT. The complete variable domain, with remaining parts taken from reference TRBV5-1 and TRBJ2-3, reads KAGVTQTPRYLIKTRGQQVTLSCSPISGHRSVSWYQQTPGQGLQFLFEYFSETQRNKGNFPGRFSGRQFSNSRSEMNVSTLELGDSALYLCASTLAGFTDTQYFGPGTRLTVL.